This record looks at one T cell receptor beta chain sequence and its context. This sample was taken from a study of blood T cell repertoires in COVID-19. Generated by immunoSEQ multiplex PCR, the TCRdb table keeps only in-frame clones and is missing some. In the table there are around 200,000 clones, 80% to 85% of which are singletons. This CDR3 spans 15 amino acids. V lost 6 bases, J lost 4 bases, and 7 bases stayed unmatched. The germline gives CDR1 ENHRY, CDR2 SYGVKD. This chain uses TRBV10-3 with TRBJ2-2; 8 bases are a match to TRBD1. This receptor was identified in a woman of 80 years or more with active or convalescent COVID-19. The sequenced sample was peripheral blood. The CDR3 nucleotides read TGTGCCATCAGAAGACAGGGGTCGGGCACCGGGGAGCTGTTTTTT. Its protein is CAIRRQGSGTGELFF.